These T cell receptor beta chains were read from a single sample in a study of shared clonotypes between healthy human individuals. Clones were sequenced by immunoSEQ multiplex PCR, and TCRdb holds only the in-frame ones, with some missing. The repertoire holds about 2.4 million clones, with approximately 93% as singletons. Sample: naive CD4+ T cells from PBMCs. These TCRs come from a man younger than 35 in good health. Some clones in this sample may be carry-over from other donors' samples. The CDR3 runs from the conserved cysteine through the conserved F or W. Each record gives: J gene, D gene, clone size, V gene, CDR3 DNA, CDR3 protein. A D gene is named only where the DNA matches it firmly. Clone size is stated in some rows and not others, as once, few, many or a class when expanded.

j_call: TRBJ1-5
d_call: -
clone_size: once
v_call: TRBV28
cdr3_nt: TGTGCCAGCTCCTCTCCCGGACACTACCTCGGGCATTTT
cdr3_aa: CASSSPGHYLGHF

j_call: TRBJ2-5
d_call: -
clone_size: -
v_call: TRBV18
cdr3_nt: TGTGCCAGCTCACCAGCCTCGCCACGAGAGACCCAGTACTTC
cdr3_aa: CASSPASPRETQYF

j_call: TRBJ2-1
d_call: -
clone_size: -
v_call: TRBV6-1
cdr3_nt: TGTGCCAGCAGTGAAGGCAGGTTCTACAATGAGCAGTTCTTC
cdr3_aa: CASSEGRFYNEQFF

j_call: TRBJ2-1
d_call: -
clone_size: -
v_call: TRBV21-1
cdr3_nt: TGTGCCAGCAGCATCCCTGACAGCGGGTCCCACTCCTACAATGAGCAGTTCTTC
cdr3_aa: CASSIPDSGSHSYNEQFF

j_call: TRBJ1-2
d_call: -
clone_size: -
v_call: TRBV28
cdr3_nt: TGTGCCAGCAGTTTAGGGCGGTATGGCTACACCTTC
cdr3_aa: CASSLGRYGYTF

j_call: TRBJ2-7
d_call: TRBD1
clone_size: -
v_call: TRBV7-6
cdr3_nt: TGTGCCAGCAGCTTAGTTAATGGCGGAGCGGCAGGGGGATCCTACGAGCAGTACTTC
cdr3_aa: CASSLVNGGAAGGSYEQYF

j_call: TRBJ2-6
d_call: TRBD2
clone_size: -
v_call: TRBV10-2
cdr3_nt: TGCGCCAGCAGTGTGGGGGGGGGAAAGACCAACGTCCTGACTTTC
cdr3_aa: CASSVGGGKTNVLTF

j_call: TRBJ2-7
d_call: TRBD2
clone_size: -
v_call: TRBV5-1
cdr3_nt: TGCGCCAGCAGCCCGGGGACTAGTTTAATCTACGAGCAGTACTTC
cdr3_aa: CASSPGTSLIYEQYF

j_call: TRBJ1-1
d_call: -
clone_size: -
v_call: TRBV14
cdr3_nt: TGTGCCAGCAGCCAGAGCAGGGGTTTGAACACTGAAGCTTTCTTT
cdr3_aa: CASSQSRGLNTEAFF

j_call: TRBJ1-1
d_call: -
clone_size: -
v_call: TRBV5-4
cdr3_nt: TGTGCCAGCAGCTTGGACATCTCGAGCACTGAAGCTTTCTTT
cdr3_aa: CASSLDISSTEAFF

j_call: TRBJ2-7
d_call: -
clone_size: -
v_call: TRBV4-2
cdr3_nt: TGTGCCAGCAGCCAAGAGGCCCGTCCCTACGAGCAGTACTTC
cdr3_aa: CASSQEARPYEQYF

j_call: TRBJ2-1
d_call: -
clone_size: -
v_call: TRBV10-3
cdr3_nt: TGTGCCATCAGTGGGGGGGAACAGAACAATGAGCAGTTCTTC
cdr3_aa: CAISGGEQNNEQFF

j_call: TRBJ2-3
d_call: TRBD1
clone_size: -
v_call: TRBV5-1
cdr3_nt: TGCGCCAGCAGCTCCCCCGGGACAGACACAGATACGCAGTATTTT
cdr3_aa: CASSSPGTDTDTQYF

j_call: TRBJ2-1
d_call: -
clone_size: -
v_call: TRBV9
cdr3_nt: TGTGCCAGCAGCGTAGTTTGGGGTGCGAGCTCCTACAATGAGCAGTTCTTC
cdr3_aa: CASSVVWGASSYNEQFF

j_call: TRBJ2-2
d_call: -
clone_size: -
v_call: TRBV21-1
cdr3_nt: TGTGCCAGCCCCAAAACGGGGGGGCGTGGGACCGGGGAGCTGTTTTTT
cdr3_aa: CASPKTGGRGTGELFF

j_call: TRBJ1-5
d_call: -
clone_size: -
v_call: TRBV19
cdr3_nt: TGTGCCAGTACCTCGGGTGGGGCTGGGGTAGGACCGGGTCAGCCCCAGCATTTT
cdr3_aa: CASTSGGAGVGPGQPQHF

j_call: TRBJ1-2
d_call: TRBD1
clone_size: -
v_call: TRBV28
cdr3_nt: TGTGCCAGCAGTTTCGCTGGGCTCCCAGGGGGGGGAGAGGTTGGCTACACCTTC
cdr3_aa: CASSFAGLPGGGEVGYTF

j_call: TRBJ2-1
d_call: TRBD2
clone_size: -
v_call: TRBV27
cdr3_nt: TGTGCCAGCAGTGTTGACGCGGGAGTGCGGTTCTTC
cdr3_aa: CASSVDAGVRFF

j_call: TRBJ2-4
d_call: TRBD1
clone_size: -
v_call: TRBV4-1
cdr3_nt: TGCGCCAGCAGCCTCGACAGGGTCGTGTACTTC
cdr3_aa: CASSLDRVVYF

j_call: TRBJ2-7
d_call: -
clone_size: -
v_call: TRBV28
cdr3_nt: TGTGCCAGCAGTTCCACTGACAACTACGAGCAGTACTTC
cdr3_aa: CASSSTDNYEQYF

j_call: TRBJ2-2
d_call: TRBD2
clone_size: once
v_call: TRBV25-1
cdr3_nt: TGTGCCAGCAGTGATAGCGGGGGGAGGAACACCGGGGAGCTGTTTTTT
cdr3_aa: CASSDSGGRNTGELFF

j_call: TRBJ1-1
d_call: -
clone_size: -
v_call: TRBV19
cdr3_nt: TGTGCCAGTAGTCCCCATGCTTGGGACACTGAAGCTTTCTTT
cdr3_aa: CASSPHAWDTEAFF

j_call: TRBJ1-1
d_call: -
clone_size: -
v_call: TRBV5-1
cdr3_nt: TGCGCCAGCAGCCGGGTCCTGAACACTGAAGCTTTCTTT
cdr3_aa: CASSRVLNTEAFF

j_call: TRBJ2-3
d_call: TRBD2
clone_size: -
v_call: TRBV2
cdr3_nt: TGTGCCAGCAGAATAGCGGGTGGGAGCACAGATACGCAGTATTTT
cdr3_aa: CASRIAGGSTDTQYF

j_call: TRBJ1-2
d_call: -
clone_size: -
v_call: TRBV27
cdr3_nt: TGTGCCAGCAGTGTGGCGGGCCAGTACTATGGCTACACCTTC
cdr3_aa: CASSVAGQYYGYTF

j_call: TRBJ1-2
d_call: -
clone_size: -
v_call: TRBV9
cdr3_nt: TGTGCCAGCAGCTATCTCCAGGCCTCGCCCTATGGCTACACCTTC
cdr3_aa: CASSYLQASPYGYTF

j_call: TRBJ1-2
d_call: -
clone_size: -
v_call: TRBV19
cdr3_nt: TGTGCCAGTAGTATCGGGTATGGCTACACCTTC
cdr3_aa: CASSIGYGYTF

j_call: TRBJ1-2
d_call: -
clone_size: few
v_call: TRBV6-1
cdr3_nt: TGTGCCAGCAGGGGGGTAACCGCCTCTAACTATGGCTACACCTTC
cdr3_aa: CASRGVTASNYGYTF

j_call: TRBJ1-6
d_call: TRBD1
clone_size: -
v_call: TRBV6-6
cdr3_nt: TGTGCCAGCAGTTACCCAGACAGGGGGAATTCACCCCTCCACTTT
cdr3_aa: CASSYPDRGNSPLHF

j_call: TRBJ2-1
d_call: TRBD2
clone_size: once
v_call: TRBV30
cdr3_nt: TGTGCCTGGGGACTAGCGGGAGGCCAGCAGCATGAGCAGTTCTTC
cdr3_aa: CAWGLAGGQQHEQFF

j_call: TRBJ2-3
d_call: -
clone_size: -
v_call: TRBV28
cdr3_nt: TGTGCCAGCAAGGGAGCTACAGATACGCAGTATTTT
cdr3_aa: CASKGATDTQYF

j_call: TRBJ1-1
d_call: -
clone_size: -
v_call: TRBV14
cdr3_nt: TGTGCCAGCACCCGATCGGGGGGCGCGGGGACTGAAGCTTTCTTT
cdr3_aa: CASTRSGGAGTEAFF

j_call: TRBJ2-5
d_call: TRBD2
clone_size: -
v_call: TRBV19
cdr3_nt: TGTGCCAGTAGCCATACTGGGACTAGCGGGAGTTTCTCGCAGACCCAGTACTTC
cdr3_aa: CASSHTGTSGSFSQTQYF

j_call: TRBJ2-1
d_call: TRBD2
clone_size: -
v_call: TRBV7-9
cdr3_nt: TGTGCCAGCAGCTCGACTAGCGGGGGTTTCGACAATGAGCAGTTCTTC
cdr3_aa: CASSSTSGGFDNEQFF

j_call: TRBJ2-7
d_call: -
clone_size: -
v_call: TRBV6-6
cdr3_nt: TGTGCCAGCAGTGTGACGGAAGCCTACGAGCAGTACTTC
cdr3_aa: CASSVTEAYEQYF

j_call: TRBJ2-1
d_call: -
clone_size: -
v_call: TRBV28
cdr3_nt: TGTGCCAGCAGTTTATACAATACGGGACGATCCTACAATGAGCAGTTCTTC
cdr3_aa: CASSLYNTGRSYNEQFF

j_call: TRBJ2-5
d_call: -
clone_size: -
v_call: TRBV5-1
cdr3_nt: TGCGCCAGCAGCTTGGCTGTGGTCGAAGAGACCCAGTACTTC
cdr3_aa: CASSLAVVEETQYF

j_call: TRBJ2-1
d_call: -
clone_size: -
v_call: TRBV7-9
cdr3_nt: TGTGCCAGCAGCTTAACTAGTTATGAGCAGTTCTTC
cdr3_aa: CASSLTSYEQFF

j_call: TRBJ1-4
d_call: -
clone_size: -
v_call: TRBV7-6
cdr3_nt: TGTGCCAGCAGCTCGCAGGGTGACAGGAATGAAAAACTGTTTTTT
cdr3_aa: CASSSQGDRNEKLFF

j_call: TRBJ1-4
d_call: -
clone_size: -
v_call: TRBV6-1
cdr3_nt: TGTGCCAGCGCTGACCCAACTAATGAAAAACTGTTTTTT
cdr3_aa: CASADPTNEKLFF

j_call: TRBJ2-7
d_call: -
clone_size: -
v_call: TRBV6-1
cdr3_nt: TGTGCCAGCATGCGGGAAAGCTCCTACGAGCAGTACTTC
cdr3_aa: CASMRESSYEQYF

j_call: TRBJ1-2
d_call: -
clone_size: -
v_call: TRBV11-3
cdr3_nt: TGTGCCAGCAGCTTAGAGCCGGGGGGCTATGGCTACACCTTC
cdr3_aa: CASSLEPGGYGYTF

j_call: TRBJ2-1
d_call: -
clone_size: -
v_call: TRBV6-6
cdr3_nt: TGTGCCAGCAGTTACTCTGCTGGCGTAATCCGAAATGAGCAGTTCTTC
cdr3_aa: CASSYSAGVIRNEQFF

j_call: TRBJ2-2
d_call: TRBD2
clone_size: once
v_call: TRBV5-4
cdr3_nt: TGTGCCAGCAGCGGGGGGACTAGCGGGACCGGCACCGGGGAGCTGTTTTTT
cdr3_aa: CASSGGTSGTGTGELFF

j_call: TRBJ2-2
d_call: TRBD2
clone_size: -
v_call: TRBV5-4
cdr3_nt: TGTGCCAGCAGCCCGATGAGCGGGAGGCCCGACACCGGGGAGCTGTTTTTT
cdr3_aa: CASSPMSGRPDTGELFF

j_call: TRBJ2-4
d_call: -
clone_size: once
v_call: TRBV2
cdr3_nt: TGTGCCAGCAGTGGTACAGGGGGGGGTGCCAAAAACATTCAGTACTTC
cdr3_aa: CASSGTGGGAKNIQYF

j_call: TRBJ2-1
d_call: TRBD2
clone_size: -
v_call: TRBV15
cdr3_nt: TGTGCCACCAGCAGAGGAGGGGAGGGCTACAATGAGCAGTTCTTC
cdr3_aa: CATSRGGEGYNEQFF

j_call: TRBJ2-3
d_call: -
clone_size: -
v_call: TRBV6-5
cdr3_nt: TGTGCCAGCAGTTACTCAGGGTCGGCAGATACGCAGTATTTT
cdr3_aa: CASSYSGSADTQYF

j_call: TRBJ1-3
d_call: -
clone_size: once
v_call: TRBV9
cdr3_nt: TGTGCCAGCAGCGTAGGGTTGAGTCCCTCTGGAAACACCATATATTTT
cdr3_aa: CASSVGLSPSGNTIYF

j_call: TRBJ2-1
d_call: -
clone_size: -
v_call: TRBV28
cdr3_nt: TGTGCCAGCAGTTTATGGGTAACCTACAATGAGCAGTTCTTC
cdr3_aa: CASSLWVTYNEQFF

j_call: TRBJ1-1
d_call: -
clone_size: -
v_call: TRBV28
cdr3_nt: TGTGCCAGCAGTTTACTGTTGGGATACACTGAAGCTTTCTTT
cdr3_aa: CASSLLLGYTEAFF

j_call: TRBJ2-2
d_call: TRBD1
clone_size: -
v_call: TRBV9
cdr3_nt: TGTGCCAGCAGCTTCCGGACAGGGAACACCGGGGAGCTGTTTTTT
cdr3_aa: CASSFRTGNTGELFF

j_call: TRBJ1-2
d_call: TRBD1
clone_size: -
v_call: TRBV5-1
cdr3_nt: TGCGCCAGCAGCCCTACAGGGGTAAATGGCTACACCTTC
cdr3_aa: CASSPTGVNGYTF

j_call: TRBJ1-5
d_call: -
clone_size: once
v_call: TRBV7-2
cdr3_nt: TGTGCCAGCAGCCAAGCAGGGACCTTTATGATTCAAAATTTT
cdr3_aa: CASSQAGTFMIQNF

j_call: TRBJ2-5
d_call: TRBD1
clone_size: -
v_call: TRBV5-5
cdr3_nt: TGTGCCAGCAGCTTGGGGACAGGCGGGCCAGGGACCCAGTACTTC
cdr3_aa: CASSLGTGGPGTQYF

j_call: TRBJ2-1
d_call: TRBD1
clone_size: -
v_call: TRBV2
cdr3_nt: TGTGCCAGCAGTTCCCCCCGGGACAGGGCTAACTACAATGAGCAGTTCTTC
cdr3_aa: CASSSPRDRANYNEQFF

j_call: TRBJ2-2
d_call: -
clone_size: few
v_call: TRBV6-1
cdr3_nt: TGTGCCATCCCTCTGGGGCAGAGGAACACCGGGGAGCTGTTTTTT
cdr3_aa: CAIPLGQRNTGELFF

j_call: TRBJ2-5
d_call: TRBD2
clone_size: -
v_call: TRBV4-2
cdr3_nt: TGTGCCAGCAGCCAAGGGCTAGCGGGAAGCCAAGAGACCCAGTACTTC
cdr3_aa: CASSQGLAGSQETQYF

j_call: TRBJ1-4
d_call: TRBD1
clone_size: -
v_call: TRBV6-4
cdr3_nt: TGTGCCAGCAGTCGGGGGACAGGCCCCCCACGGACTAATGAAAAACTGTTTTTT
cdr3_aa: CASSRGTGPPRTNEKLFF